One sample yielded the 6 T cell receptor beta chains listed below, sequenced in a study of vaccination effects on CD4 cells after COVID-19. CD4+ T cells were isolated after around 10 days of culture. Two doses of either BNT162b2 or mRNA-1273 were given to each participant. Some clones are missing from TCRdb's copy, which holds only in-frame ones; the method was immunoSEQ multiplex PCR. The profile shows some 69,000 clones, nearly 75% of them singletons. The antigens these receptors bind are not known. Sample: CD4+ T cells from PBMCs cultured without peptide, taken after COVID-19 vaccination. The receptors derive from a human donor who received a COVID-19 vaccine.

Only a few counts were recorded for this clone. V gene TRBV6-4 combines with J gene TRBJ1-6; D remains unclear. This CDR3 is 13 amino acids long. V lost 5 bases to trimming and J lost 8 bases, with 10 bases between them. Germline CDR1 MRHNA, CDR2 SNTAGT. The CDR3 reads CASSQEIYSPLHF. The DNA of the CDR3 is TGTGCCAGCAGTCAGGAGATCTATTCACCCCTCCACTTT.

This clone was counted between two and nine times. The chain couples TRBV21-1 to TRBJ1-4; whether TRBD1, the table's D call, matches the DNA was not checked. TRBV21-1 is a documented pseudogene. This CDR3 spans 17 amino acids. The CDR3 loop is CASSKLDRGLLGEKLFF. For the CDR3, the DNA is TGTGCCAGCAGCAAATTGGACAGGGGGCTTCTCGGTGAAAAACTGTTTTTT.

The CDR3 coding sequence is TGTGCCAGCAGCTTAAATTTCCAGGGGGCCAATCAGCCCCAGCATTTT. Protein: CASSLNFQGANQPQHF. The chain recombines TRBV7-8 with TRBJ1-5; 8 nucleotides match TRBD1. The CDR3 runs 16 residues. CDR1 and CDR2 from the germline V gene are SGHVS and FQNEAQ. Germline trimming cut 2 bases from V and 3 bases from J; bases unmatched to any gene: 6.

This chain links TRBV6-5 with TRBJ2-7; the match to TRBD2 covers 9 bases. The CDR3 length is 12 residues. Trimming took 8 bases from V and 7 from J; bases not matched to a gene: 6. Germline CDR1 reads MNHEY; CDR2 reads SVGAGI. CDR3 coding DNA: TGTGCCAGCGGAAGCGGGGGGAGGGAGCAGTACGTC. It codes for CASGSGGREQYV.

This rearrangement joins TRBV5-6 to TRBJ2-7; D remains unclear. Germline V lookup: CDR1 SGHDT, CDR2 YYEEEE. The V end was cut by 4 bases, the J end by 0 bases, with 11 bases between. The CDR3 runs to 14 residues. CDR3 sequence reads: CASSVSRSSYEQYV. In DNA, the CDR3 is TGTGCCAGCAGCGTCTCCAGGAGCTCCTACGAGCAGTACGTC.

V and J are TRBV2 and TRBJ1-1; D is uncertain. With 7 bases removed from V and 1 base from J, the gap between germline ends came to 10 bases. Germline V gene lookup returns CDR1 SNHLY and CDR2 FYNNEI. The CDR3 covers 13 residues. CDR3 loop: CASTYTGNTEAFF. The CDR3 coding sequence is TGTGCCAGCACCTACACGGGGAACACTGAAGCTTTCTTT.